Sequencing of this T cell receptor beta chain was carried out in a study of blood T cell repertoires in COVID-19. Whole-study context: T cells, B-cell-depleted T cells, or PBMCs provided the cDNA or gDNA that served as material.

Source study methods: Using reference gene primer amplification, nucleated cell counts were estimated. The repertoire was sequenced with immunoSEQ multiplex PCR; TCRdb's copy has only in-frame clones and lacks some. From that table come the V and J calls and clone size; the DNA was used to work out D and trimming. The sample lists 130,000 to 150,000 clones; around 90% were seen once. This sequence originates from a man in his sixties or seventies with acute or convalescent COVID-19. Input material: peripheral blood.

The DNA for the CDR3 is TGTGCCAGCAGTCCCTCCGACAGGGGGCTGGGTGAAAAACTGTTTTTT. Translating it yields CASSPSDRGLGEKLFF. V and J are TRBV27 and TRBJ1-4, with TRBD1 identical over 10 bases. The germline CDR1 and CDR2 sequences are MNHEY and SMNVEV (reference sequence). This CDR3 spans 16 amino acids. After removal of 5 bases from V and 7 bases from J, the junction contained 10 bases not matched to a gene. Full variable domain (missing parts from reference TRBV27 and TRBJ1-4): EAQVTQNPRYLITVTGKKLTVTCSQNMNHEYMSWYRQDPGLGLRQIYYSMNVEVTDKGDVPEGYKVSRKEKRNFPLILESPSPNQTSLYFCASSPSDRGLGEKLFFGSGTQLSVL.